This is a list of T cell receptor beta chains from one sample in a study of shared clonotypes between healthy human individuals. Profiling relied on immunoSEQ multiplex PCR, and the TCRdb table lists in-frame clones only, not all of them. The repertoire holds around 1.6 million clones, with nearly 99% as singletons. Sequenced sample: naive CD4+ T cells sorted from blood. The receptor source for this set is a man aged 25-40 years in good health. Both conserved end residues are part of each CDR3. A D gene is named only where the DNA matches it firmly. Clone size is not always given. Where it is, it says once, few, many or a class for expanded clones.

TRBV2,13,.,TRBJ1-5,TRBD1,TGTGCCAGCGGGGGGGGACAGGGTCAGCCCCAGCATTTT,CASGGGQGQPQHF
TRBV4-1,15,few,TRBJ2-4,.,TGCGCCAGCAGCCAATTGTCTAGAGCCAAAAACATTCAGTACTTC,CASSQLSRAKNIQYF
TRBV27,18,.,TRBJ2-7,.,TGTGCCAGCAGTCTCGGACCACGGGACCGCCCTTTTATCTACGAGCAGTACTTC,CASSLGPRDRPFIYEQYF
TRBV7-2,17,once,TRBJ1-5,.,TGTGCCAGCAGCCCCCTTAGAGGACCGGGTGGCAATCAGCCCCAGCATTTT,CASSPLRGPGGNQPQHF
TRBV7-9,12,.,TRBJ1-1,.,TGTGCCAGCAGCTGGACAGACACTGAAGCTTTCTTT,CASSWTDTEAFF
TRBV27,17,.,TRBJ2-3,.,TGTGCCAGCAGTAGTAGGCCCAAGCCATCTAGCACAGATACGCAGTATTTT,CASSSRPKPSSTDTQYF
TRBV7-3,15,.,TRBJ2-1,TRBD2,TGTGCCAGCAGCTTAGCGGGAGCTAACTACAATGAGCAGTTCTTC,CASSLAGANYNEQFF
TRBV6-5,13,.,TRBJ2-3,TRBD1,TGTGCCAGCAGTGCAGACAGGGCGGATACGCAGTATTTT,CASSADRADTQYF
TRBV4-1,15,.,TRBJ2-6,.,TGCGCCAGCAGCGTGTCGAGGTCCGGGGCCAACGTCCTGACTTTC,CASSVSRSGANVLTF
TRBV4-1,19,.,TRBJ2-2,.,TGCGCCAGCAGCCAAGATCCTATACCCAAGTTCGCGAACACCGGGGAGCTGTTTTTT,CASSQDPIPKFANTGELFF
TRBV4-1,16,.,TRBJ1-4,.,TGCGCCAGCAGCCAAGTGAGGTCAGGCACTAATGAAAAACTGTTTTTT,CASSQVRSGTNEKLFF
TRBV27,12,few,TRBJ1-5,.,TGTGCCACCAGCGATCGGGGCCAGCCCCAGCATTTT,CATSDRGQPQHF
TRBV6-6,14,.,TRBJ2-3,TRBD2,TGTGCCAGCAGTTACCTAGCGGGTACAGATACGCAGTATTTT,CASSYLAGTDTQYF
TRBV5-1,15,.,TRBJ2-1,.,TGCGCCAGCAGCTCTGACTCCTCTTCGTACAATGAGCAGTTCTTC,CASSSDSSSYNEQFF
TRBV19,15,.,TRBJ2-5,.,TGTGCCAGTAGTATAGATCGCACGGGCCAAGAGACCCAGTACTTC,CASSIDRTGQETQYF
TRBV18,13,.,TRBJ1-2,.,TGTGCCAGCTCGGTGCGGGACACCGATGGCTACACCTTC,CASSVRDTDGYTF
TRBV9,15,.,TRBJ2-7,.,TGTGCCAGCAGCCAACAGGGTTCATCGACCTACGAGCAGTACTTC,CASSQQGSSTYEQYF
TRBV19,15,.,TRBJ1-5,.,TGTGCCAGTAACTCATTGCGGGGGTCGAATCAGCCCCAGCATTTT,CASNSLRGSNQPQHF
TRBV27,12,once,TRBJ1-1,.,TGTGCCAGCCTAAACGGGTACACTGAAGCTTTCTTT,CASLNGYTEAFF
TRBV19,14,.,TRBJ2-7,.,TGTGCCAGTAGTATGGCTAGCAGAAACTACGAGCAGTACTTC,CASSMASRNYEQYF
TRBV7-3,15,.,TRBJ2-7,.,TGTGCCAGCAGCTTAACGGGAGCAGGGGGGTACGAGCAGTACTTC,CASSLTGAGGYEQYF
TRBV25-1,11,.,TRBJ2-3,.,TGTGCCAGCAGGCGTCTAGTAGCGCAGTATTTT,CASRRLVAQYF
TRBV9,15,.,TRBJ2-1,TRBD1,TGTGCCAGCACAAAGGACAGGGTTCAGGACAATGAGCAGTTCTTC,CASTKDRVQDNEQFF
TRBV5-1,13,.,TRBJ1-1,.,TGCGCCAGCAGCTTTTTGGACGCAACTGAAGCTTTCTTT,CASSFLDATEAFF
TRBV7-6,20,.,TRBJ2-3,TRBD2,TGTGCCAGCAGCTCCCGAGCCGGGACTAGCGGGAGTTTGGGCACAGATACGCAGTATTTT,CASSSRAGTSGSLGTDTQYF
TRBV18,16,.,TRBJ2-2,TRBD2,TGTGCCAGCTCACCACGGACTAGCGGTAACACCGGGGAGCTGTTTTTT,CASSPRTSGNTGELFF
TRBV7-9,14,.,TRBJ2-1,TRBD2,TGTGCCAGCACACGCGGGAGTAGGTACAATGAGCAGTTCTTC,CASTRGSRYNEQFF
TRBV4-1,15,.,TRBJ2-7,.,TGCGCCAGCAGCCAAGTCTCTAGCCCTACCCTCGAGCAGTACTTC,CASSQVSSPTLEQYF
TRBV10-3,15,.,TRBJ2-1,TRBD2,TGTGCCATCAGGGAACTAGCGGGAGGGAACAATGAGCAGTTCTTC,CAIRELAGGNNEQFF
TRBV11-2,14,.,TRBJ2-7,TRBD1,TGTGCCAGCAGGAGGGACAGAAACACCTACGAGCAGTACTTC,CASRRDRNTYEQYF
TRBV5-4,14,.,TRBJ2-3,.,TGTGCCAGCAGCTTGCGACAGAACACAGATACGCAGTATTTT,CASSLRQNTDTQYF
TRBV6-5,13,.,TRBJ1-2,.,TGTGCCAGCAGACAAGCACCTAACTATGGCTACACCTTC,CASRQAPNYGYTF
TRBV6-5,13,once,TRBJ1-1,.,TGTGCCAGCAGCCTAGGGGCGCCCACTGAAGCTTTCTTT,CASSLGAPTEAFF
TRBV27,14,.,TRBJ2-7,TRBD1,TGTGCCAGCAGTACCAGGGGGCCTGCCTACGAGCAGTACTTC,CASSTRGPAYEQYF
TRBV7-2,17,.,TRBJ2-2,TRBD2,TGTGCCAGCAGCTTAGTAAGACTAGCGGGAGGAGGCGGGGAGCTGTTTTTT,CASSLVRLAGGGGELFF
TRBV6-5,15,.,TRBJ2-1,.,TGTGCCAGCAGTTCCCAGGACAACACTAGGGATGAGCAGTTCTTC,CASSSQDNTRDEQFF
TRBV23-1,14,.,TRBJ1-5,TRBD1,TGCGCCAGCAGTCAGGACAGGGTCGGACAGCCCCAGCATTTT,CASSQDRVGQPQHF
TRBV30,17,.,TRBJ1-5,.,TGTGCCTGGAGTGTACGTGGGGGTCAATGGCTCAATCAGCCCCAGCATTTT,CAWSVRGGQWLNQPQHF
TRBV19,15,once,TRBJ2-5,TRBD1,TGTGCCAGTAGTCAAACAGGGGGCTACCAAGAGACCCAGTACTTC,CASSQTGGYQETQYF
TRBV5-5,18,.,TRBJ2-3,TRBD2,TGTGCCAGCAGCTGGCGACTAGCGGGAGGCCCTAGCACAGATACGCAGTATTTT,CASSWRLAGGPSTDTQYF
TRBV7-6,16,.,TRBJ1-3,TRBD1,TGTGCCAGCAGCTCCGGGACAGGGGCCTCTGGAAACACCATATATTTT,CASSSGTGASGNTIYF
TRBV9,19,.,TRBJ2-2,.,TGTGCCAGCAGCGTAGGGATTGGTAGGGAGCAGCTTAACACCGGGGAGCTGTTTTTT,CASSVGIGREQLNTGELFF
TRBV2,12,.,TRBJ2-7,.,TGTGCCAGCAGTGACAGGGCAGACGAGCAGTACTTC,CASSDRADEQYF